Listed below are T cell receptor beta chains from one sample, sequenced in a study of post-analysis software for immune sequencing data. TCRdb re-analysed the PCR reads in MiXCR, keeping a single row per CDR3 protein. The table lists hundreds of thousands of distinct CDR3 sequences, 59% of them singletons. The specimen was blood. The receptors derive from a girl aged 2 to 9 with multiple sclerosis. Both conserved end residues are part of each CDR3. D genes are given only for firm matches. Clone sizes are given selectively: once, few, many, or a class where the clone is expanded.

CDR3 DNA: TGTGCCAGCAGCCAAGCGCGAGGGGGGTCCCAAGAGACCCAGTACTTC
CDR3 protein: CASSQARGGSQETQYF
clone size: few
V gene: TRBV7-2
J gene: TRBJ2-5
D gene: -

CDR3 DNA: TGCGCCAGCACCTTTGACGCGGTGGGGTTGGACACTGAAGCTTTCTTT
CDR3 protein: CASTFDAVGLDTEAFF
clone size: -
V gene: TRBV4-1
J gene: TRBJ1-1
D gene: -

CDR3 DNA: TGCAGCGTCCTAGGGGCGGGGGCGCGGGGCACTGAAGCTTTCTTT
CDR3 protein: CSVLGAGARGTEAFF
clone size: -
V gene: TRBV29-1
J gene: TRBJ1-1
D gene: -

CDR3 DNA: TGTGCCATCAGTGAGTCGACAGGGGGCCTTAATGAAAAACTGTTTTTT
CDR3 protein: CAISESTGGLNEKLFF
clone size: few
V gene: TRBV10-3
J gene: TRBJ1-4
D gene: TRBD1

CDR3 DNA: TGTGCCAGCAGTTACTCAGTGGGATCCTATGGCTACACCTTC
CDR3 protein: CASSYSVGSYGYTF
clone size: -
V gene: TRBV6-2/TRBV6-3
J gene: TRBJ1-2
D gene: -

CDR3 DNA: TGTAGCCGACTAGCGGACAACAATGAGCAGTTCTTC
CDR3 protein: CSRLADNNEQFF
clone size: -
V gene: TRBV29-1
J gene: TRBJ2-1
D gene: TRBD2

CDR3 DNA: TGTGCCAGCAGCCAAAGCCCGGGGAGGGCCCTCGAGCAGTACTTC
CDR3 protein: CASSQSPGRALEQYF
clone size: -
V gene: TRBV14
J gene: TRBJ2-7
D gene: TRBD2

CDR3 DNA: TGTGCCATCAGTGAAGGAGGTAGAGTGGGAGAGACCCAGTACTTC
CDR3 protein: CAISEGGRVGETQYF
clone size: -
V gene: TRBV10-3
J gene: TRBJ2-5
D gene: -

CDR3 DNA: TGTGCCAGCAGTCCTTTTAGCGGAAATGAGCAGTTCTTC
CDR3 protein: CASSPFSGNEQFF
clone size: few
V gene: TRBV6-1
J gene: TRBJ2-1
D gene: -

CDR3 DNA: TGTGCCAGCAGTCAACGCAGGGTAGGGAACACTGAAGCTTTCTTT
CDR3 protein: CASSQRRVGNTEAFF
clone size: -
V gene: TRBV12-3/TRBV12-4
J gene: TRBJ1-1
D gene: -

CDR3 DNA: TGTGCCAGCGGCAGCGAATTTTACGAGCAGTACTTC
CDR3 protein: CASGSEFYEQYF
clone size: -
V gene: TRBV2
J gene: TRBJ2-7
D gene: -

CDR3 DNA: TGTGCCAGTGCGCAGGGCAACACTGAAGCTTTCTTT
CDR3 protein: CASAQGNTEAFF
clone size: -
V gene: TRBV12-3/TRBV12-4
J gene: TRBJ1-1
D gene: -

CDR3 DNA: TGCGCCAGCAGCCTACTAGCGGGAGCGACCGGGGAGCTGTTTTTT
CDR3 protein: CASSLLAGATGELFF
clone size: few
V gene: TRBV5-1
J gene: TRBJ2-2
D gene: TRBD2

CDR3 DNA: TGCAGTGCTAGGAGGGGACGGGGAAGCTCCTACAATGAGCAGTTCTTC
CDR3 protein: CSARRGRGSSYNEQFF
clone size: few
V gene: TRBV20-1
J gene: TRBJ2-1
D gene: -

CDR3 DNA: TGCAGTGCCACACTCCCGGAAGGGACGGGTGAGACCCAGTACTTC
CDR3 protein: CSATLPEGTGETQYF
clone size: -
V gene: TRBV20-1
J gene: TRBJ2-5
D gene: -

CDR3 DNA: TGTGCCAGCAGCTTACAACTAGTCGACACAGATACGCAGTATTTT
CDR3 protein: CASSLQLVDTDTQYF
clone size: few
V gene: TRBV7-8
J gene: TRBJ2-3
D gene: -

CDR3 DNA: TGTGCCAGCAGTGAAGTCAGCGGGAGCTCCTACAATGAGCAGTTCTTC
CDR3 protein: CASSEVSGSSYNEQFF
clone size: -
V gene: TRBV6-1
J gene: TRBJ2-1
D gene: TRBD2

CDR3 DNA: TGCGTCAGCAGCTTGGGGCAGATTGGAGAGACCCAGTACTTC
CDR3 protein: CVSSLGQIGETQYF
clone size: -
V gene: TRBV5-1
J gene: TRBJ2-5
D gene: -

CDR3 DNA: TGTGCCAGCAGCTTGGACAGCGTGCGGTATTTT
CDR3 protein: CASSLDSVRYF
clone size: -
V gene: TRBV7-2
J gene: TRBJ2-3
D gene: -

CDR3 DNA: TGTGCCAGCAGTCAAGGACTAGTCGATCTAGAGACCCAGTACTTC
CDR3 protein: CASSQGLVDLETQYF
clone size: many
V gene: TRBV6-5
J gene: TRBJ2-5
D gene: TRBD2

CDR3 DNA: TGCGCCAGCAGCCGGGGCTCCTCCATCTATGGCTACACCTTC
CDR3 protein: CASSRGSSIYGYTF
clone size: -
V gene: TRBV5-1
J gene: TRBJ1-2
D gene: -

CDR3 DNA: TGTGCCATCAGTGAGTCAACAGGGGGGGTGGCCTACAATGAGCAGTTCTTC
CDR3 protein: CAISESTGGVAYNEQFF
clone size: few
V gene: TRBV10-3
J gene: TRBJ2-1
D gene: -

CDR3 DNA: TGTGCCAGCAGTTACTCCTTCCCGGGACAGGGCTTTTACGAGCAGTACTTC
CDR3 protein: CASSYSFPGQGFYEQYF
clone size: -
V gene: TRBV6-5
J gene: TRBJ2-7
D gene: TRBD1

CDR3 DNA: TGCGCCAGCAGCTTGCGGGACAGGGGGCGTCTTTTGGGGGCCAACGTCCTGACTTTC
CDR3 protein: CASSLRDRGRLLGANVLTF
clone size: -
V gene: TRBV5-1
J gene: TRBJ2-6
D gene: TRBD1

CDR3 DNA: TGTGCCGGCAGCTACACAGGGGGCAGGGAGACCCAGTACTTC
CDR3 protein: CAGSYTGGRETQYF
clone size: -
V gene: TRBV7-3
J gene: TRBJ2-5
D gene: TRBD1

CDR3 DNA: TGTGCCAGCAGCTTATTGGAGGTTGGGGAGCAGTACTTC
CDR3 protein: CASSLLEVGEQYF
clone size: few
V gene: TRBV7-2
J gene: TRBJ2-7
D gene: -

CDR3 DNA: TGTGCCACCAGCCCAGGCGTCGGTAAAGATACGCAGTATTTT
CDR3 protein: CATSPGVGKDTQYF
clone size: -
V gene: TRBV15
J gene: TRBJ2-3
D gene: -

CDR3 DNA: TGCGCCAGCAGCTCTAGCGGGGGCAGCTCCTACGAGCAGTACTTC
CDR3 protein: CASSSSGGSSYEQYF
clone size: -
V gene: TRBV5-1
J gene: TRBJ2-7
D gene: TRBD2

CDR3 DNA: TGCAGCGCCGTACAGGGCCACTATGGCTACACCTTC
CDR3 protein: CSAVQGHYGYTF
clone size: -
V gene: TRBV29-1
J gene: TRBJ1-2
D gene: -

CDR3 DNA: TGTGCCAGCAGCTTATCTAGCGGGGGGGCTGAGACCCAGTACTTC
CDR3 protein: CASSLSSGGAETQYF
clone size: -
V gene: TRBV7-2
J gene: TRBJ2-5
D gene: TRBD2

CDR3 DNA: TGTGCCAGCAGCTTCGCCCGCAGGGGGGCTGAGCAGTTCTTC
CDR3 protein: CASSFARRGAEQFF
clone size: few
V gene: TRBV7-9
J gene: TRBJ2-1
D gene: -

CDR3 DNA: TGTGCCAGCAGCTGGGGAGGAGGCGGCTACGAGCAGTACTTC
CDR3 protein: CASSWGGGGYEQYF
clone size: -
V gene: TRBV12-3/TRBV12-4
J gene: TRBJ2-7
D gene: -

CDR3 DNA: TGTGCCACCAGGGAGGGAACGAACACCGGGGAGCTGTTTTTT
CDR3 protein: CATREGTNTGELFF
clone size: -
V gene: TRBV24-1
J gene: TRBJ2-2
D gene: -

CDR3 DNA: TGTGCCAGCAGCCCGGGAGAGGGCTTATACTATGGCTACACCTTC
CDR3 protein: CASSPGEGLYYGYTF
clone size: -
V gene: TRBV7-2
J gene: TRBJ1-2
D gene: -

CDR3 DNA: TGCGCCAGCAAGATTCCGGGACCTCACAATGAGCAGTTCTTC
CDR3 protein: CASKIPGPHNEQFF
clone size: -
V gene: TRBV5-1
J gene: TRBJ2-1
D gene: -

CDR3 DNA: TGTGCTAGCAGCCACGCCGTGACTAGCGTGATCTACGAGCAGTACTTC
CDR3 protein: CASSHAVTSVIYEQYF
clone size: few
V gene: TRBV7-3
J gene: TRBJ2-7
D gene: TRBD2

CDR3 DNA: TGTGCCAGCAGTTGGTCAGAGAGCACAGATACGCAGTATTTT
CDR3 protein: CASSWSESTDTQYF
clone size: -
V gene: TRBV27
J gene: TRBJ2-3
D gene: -

CDR3 DNA: TGTGCCAGCAGTTACGACACCGCTGCCACAGATACGCAGTATTTT
CDR3 protein: CASSYDTAATDTQYF
clone size: -
V gene: TRBV6-6
J gene: TRBJ2-3
D gene: -

CDR3 DNA: TGTGCCAGCAGTTTAATGTCGCAGGGATCAGATACGCAGTATTTT
CDR3 protein: CASSLMSQGSDTQYF
clone size: few
V gene: TRBV12-3/TRBV12-4
J gene: TRBJ2-3
D gene: -

CDR3 DNA: TGTGCCAGCAGCTTGGGGGGCATTGTGGATGGCTACACCTTC
CDR3 protein: CASSLGGIVDGYTF
clone size: -
V gene: TRBV7-2
J gene: TRBJ1-2
D gene: -

CDR3 DNA: TGCAGTGCCCCCCCGCAGGGGGAAAAGTACGAGCAGTACTTC
CDR3 protein: CSAPPQGEKYEQYF
clone size: -
V gene: TRBV20-1
J gene: TRBJ2-7
D gene: TRBD1

CDR3 DNA: TGCGCCAGCAGCTCCGGACAGGGGCCCCACGAGCAGTACTTC
CDR3 protein: CASSSGQGPHEQYF
clone size: few
V gene: TRBV5-1
J gene: TRBJ2-7
D gene: TRBD1